This entry lists 20 T cell receptor beta chains sequenced from one sample in a study of blood T cell repertoires in COVID-19. This table comes from immunoSEQ multiplex PCR, and its TCRdb copy is limited to in-frame clones, with some not included. The repertoire holds around 80,000 clones, with around 83% as singletons. The sample was peripheral blood. The receptor source for this set is a human donor in a cohort sampled during active COVID-19.

On this clone itself: Different DNA sequences within this sample yield the same CDR3. This chain uses TRBV18 with TRBJ1-1; possibly TRBD1 for D (6 bases). The V end was cut by 0 bases, the J end by 1 base, with 6 bases between. CDR1 KGHSH and CDR2 LQKENI come from the germline V gene. This CDR3 spans 14 amino acids. CDR3 amino acids: CASSPPGGNTEAFF. CDR3 bases: TGTGCCAGCTCACCACCAGGGGGGAACACTGAAGCTTTCTTT.

This clone appeared once. V usage is TRBV9 and J usage is TRBJ2-3, with 8 bases identical to TRBD2. Germline CDR1 and CDR2: SGDLS and YYNGEE. The CDR3 is 14 residues long. With 7 bases clipped from V and 0 bases from J, the junction kept 4 bases outside the gene matches. The CDR3 nucleotides are TGTGCCAGCCAACTAGCGGCTAGCACAGATACGCAGTATTTT. This gives the protein CASQLAASTDTQYF.

This clone was detected only a few times. The chain has TRBV11-3 and TRBJ2-1; 8 nucleotides match TRBD2. The CDR3 has 15 residues. Germline V gene lookup returns CDR1 SGHNT and CDR2 YENEEA. V lost 4 bases and J lost 1; bases outside the gene matches: 3. The CDR3 sequence: CASSSGGESYNEQFF. CDR3 bases: TGTGCCAGCAGCTCGGGGGGGGAATCCTACAATGAGCAGTTCTTC.

This clone appeared a few times. The genes are TRBV7-6 and TRBJ2-7, with TRBD2 matching 13 bases. The CDR3 covers 15 residues. Germline V gene sequence: CDR1 SGHVS, CDR2 FNYEAQ. CDR3 region: CASGTSGASSYEQYF. CDR3 nucleotide sequence: TGTGCTTCCGGGACTAGCGGGGCTTCTTCCTACGAGCAGTACTTC.

The rearrangement joins TRBV19 to TRBJ2-7, with TRBD1 as a possible D gene (6 bases). The CDR3 loop spans 16 amino acids. Germline values: CDR1 LNHDA, CDR2 SQIVND (reference sequence). Trimming removed 4 bases from V and 4 bases from J, with 20 bases in between. In DNA, the CDR3 is TGTGCCAGTAGTAAATCAGGCGTGGGGGCCATTTACGAGCAGTACTTC. The encoded protein is CASSKSGVGAIYEQYF.

The CDR3, as DNA: TGTGCCAGTAGTCCGGACAGGGTCCACCTGAAAGATACGCAGTATTTT. It translates to CASSPDRVHLKDTQYF. V is TRBV19 and J is TRBJ2-3, with 8 bases lining up with TRBD1. Germline values: CDR1 LNHDA, CDR2 SQIVND (reference sequence). V shed 5 bases and J 5 bases; nucleotides not matched to a gene: 12. The CDR3 totals 16 residues.

This clone was found a few times. The gene calls are TRBV5-1 and TRBJ2-1; maybe TRBD1 (5 bases). The CDR3 totals 14 residues. Looked up from germline, CDR1 is SGHRS and CDR2 is YFSETQ. V gave up 5 bases and J gave up 4 bases, with 13 bases separating them. Here the CDR3 DNA reads TGCGCCAGCAGTTTCATGGGGCCTTACAATGAGCAGTTCTTC. It is translated as CASSFMGPYNEQFF.

The chain carries TRBV19 and TRBJ2-3; 12 nucleotides match TRBD2. The CDR3 consists of 17 residues. Germline lookup yields CDR1 LNHDA and CDR2 SQIVND (reference sequence). The junction had 6 bases not matched to a gene; V was cut back by 4 bases and J by 1 base. The CDR3 sequence: CASSRTSGGRGTDTQYF. The CDR3 DNA reads as TGTGCCAGTAGTAGAACTAGCGGGGGGCGGGGCACAGATACGCAGTATTTT.

The table lists this clone with a few counts. The chain couples TRBV7-2 to TRBJ1-2; TRBD1 agrees at 8 bases. This CDR3 contains 13 residues. Trimming took 5 bases from V and 5 from J; bases not matched to a gene: 4. Germline V gene sequence: CDR1 SGHTA, CDR2 FQGNSA. The CDR3 nucleotides are TGTGCCAGCAGCGTCGACAGGGGTTATGGCTACACCTTC. It codes for CASSVDRGYGYTF.

The rearrangement joins TRBV9 to TRBJ1-3; TRBD1 agrees at 8 bases. J gave up 0 bases and V 3 bases, and 5 bases lay outside the gene matches. The length of the CDR3 is 16 residues. Germline V lookup: CDR1 SGDLS, CDR2 YYNGEE. The CDR3 sequence is CASSASGQASGNTIYF. In DNA form, the CDR3 reads TGTGCCAGCAGCGCCTCGGGACAGGCCTCTGGAAACACCATATATTTT.

This sequence joins TRBV29-1 and TRBJ1-4; possibly TRBD1 for D (6 bases). V lost 7 bases to trimming and J lost 1 base, with 16 bases between them. CDR1 and CDR2 from the germline V gene are SQVTM and ANQGSEA. The CDR3 consists of 15 residues. The CDR3 reads CSAYEWGQTNEKLFF. The CDR3 nucleotides are TGCAGCGCCTACGAGTGGGGGCAAACTAATGAAAAACTGTTTTTT.

The V gene is TRBV9, the J gene TRBJ1-3; a possible D gene is TRBD1 (6 bases). Germline V gene sequence: CDR1 SGDLS, CDR2 YYNGEE. V lost 5 bases and J lost 0, with 12 bases in between. The CDR3 runs 15 residues. The CDR3 sequence: CASSHRVSSGNTIYF. CDR3 bases: TGTGCCAGCAGTCACAGGGTATCCTCTGGAAACACCATATATTTT.

This clone was counted only a few times. This sequence joins TRBV5-1 and TRBJ1-2; D possibly corresponds to TRBD1 (6 bases). CDR1 SGHRS and CDR2 YFSETQ come from the germline V gene. Trimming pared 4 bases from V and 5 bases from J, leaving 12 bases between. The CDR3 length is 13 residues. As DNA, the CDR3 is TGCGCCAGCAGCCCTGGGACATTTTATGGCTACACCTTC. Translating gives CASSPGTFYGYTF.

As to this clone: The junction departs from germline at one end; a sequencing error may be responsible. The CDR3 sequence is CASTLTDRSNYGYTF. CDR3 DNA: TGTGCCAGCACCTTGACCGACAGGAGTAACTATGGCTACACCTTC. The chain links TRBV5-4 to TRBJ1-2; D may be TRBD1 (6 bases). This CDR3 is built from 15 residues. Germline CDR1 is SGHNT and CDR2 is YYREEE (reference sequence).

The chain uses TRBV7-3 and TRBJ2-2; 8 bases fit TRBD2. This CDR3 spans 16 amino acids. Germline CDR1 reads SGHTA; CDR2 reads FQGTGA. J lost 5 bases, V lost 5 bases, and 10 bases had no gene match. In DNA form, the CDR3 reads TGTGCCAGCAGCCCTCGGGGCGGGGGGATAACCGGGGAGCTGTTTTTT. Translation: CASSPRGGGITGELFF. Full variable domain (outside the CDR3, taken from reference TRBV7-3 and TRBJ2-2): GAGVSQTPSNKVTEKGKYVELRCDPISGHTALYWYRQSLGQGPEFLIYFQGTGAADDSGLPNDRFFAVRPEGSVSTLKIQRTERGDSAVYLCASSPRGGGITGELFFGEGSRLTVL.

This clone showed up just once. The chain recombines TRBV18 with TRBJ1-2, with 10 positions matching TRBD1. Trimming at V came to 6 bases and at J to 8 bases, leaving 6 bases not matched to a gene. This CDR3 has 13 residues. CDR1 is KGHSH and CDR2 is LQKENI in the germline V gene. In nucleotides, the CDR3 is TGTGCCAGCTCCCAGGGACAGGGGAAAGGCTACACCTTC. The encoded protein is CASSQGQGKGYTF.

This clone occurred a few times. V gene TRBV29-1 combines with J gene TRBJ2-7, with D perhaps TRBD1 (5 bases). V dropped 3 bases and J dropped 5 bases, with 14 bases sitting between them. The CDR3 totals 13 residues. Germline CDR1 is SQVTM and CDR2 is ANQGSEA. The CDR3: CSVDGAGPHEQYF. The CDR3 DNA is TGCAGCGTTGACGGTGCAGGGCCCCACGAGCAGTACTTC.

This clone has only one observation. This CDR3 reads CASSQGVGTYEQYF. DNA for the CDR3: TGTGCCAGCAGCCAAGGGGTCGGGACCTACGAGCAGTACTTC. The J gene is TRBJ2-7, the V gene TRBV14, with D possibly matching TRBD2 (5 bases). This CDR3 contains 14 residues. The V gene's germline CDR1 is SGHDN and CDR2 FVKESK. The germline V and J ends were trimmed by 1 base and 2 bases, with 9 bases remaining between them.

The gene calls are TRBV28 and TRBJ2-1, with a tentative D call TRBD2 (6 bases). The CDR3 extends over 16 amino acids. V lost 2 bases, J lost 4 bases, and 15 bases lay in between. Germline lookup yields CDR1 MDHEN and CDR2 SYDVKM. The CDR3 loop is CASSLPSGGVYNEQFF. DNA of the CDR3: TGTGCCAGCAGTTTACCCTCAGGCGGGGTTTACAATGAGCAGTTCTTC.

This sequence joins TRBV30 and TRBJ2-2, with 13 bases lining up with TRBD2. The V segment lost 4 bases and the J segment 6 bases; nucleotides outside the gene matches: 5. Per germline, CDR1 GTSNPN and CDR2 SVGIG (reference sequence). This CDR3 has 15 amino acids. CDR3: CAWKGTSGKAGELFF. In DNA, the CDR3 is TGTGCCTGGAAAGGGACTAGCGGGAAGGCCGGGGAGCTGTTTTTT.